The 30 T cell receptor beta chains listed next were all sequenced from one sample in a study of cytomegalovirus exposure and HLA in healthy donors. In the PCR, 60 Vbeta and 13 Jbeta primers were used. Measured with immunoSEQ multiplex PCR; TCRdb has only the in-frame clones, and not every one. The data show 120,000 to 150,000 clones, about four fifths seen once. Material for sequencing was PBMCs. These receptors all come from a man aged 25-45 years in good health and CMV-seronegative.

The chain uses TRBV13 and TRBJ2-4; 12 bases are a match to TRBD2. CDR1 is PRHDT, CDR2 FYEKMQ, per germline (reference sequence). The length of the CDR3 is 19 residues. With 5 bases clipped from V and 0 bases from J, the junction kept 11 bases outside the gene matches. The CDR3: CASSQTGTSGFLAKNIQYF. The CDR3 nucleotides are TGTGCCAGCAGCCAGACCGGGACTAGCGGGTTCTTAGCCAAAAACATTCAGTACTTC.

This chain uses TRBV6-4 with TRBJ2-2; a weak D match, TRBD2 (5 bases). The V end was cut by 2 bases, the J end by 6 bases, with 16 bases between. The germline V gene has CDR1 MRHNA and CDR2 SNTAGT. CDR3 size: 16 residues. CDR3 bases: TGTGCCAGCAGTGACAGTGGTGGGAGAGGCGCCGGGGAGCTGTTTTTT. Translated: CASSDSGGRGAGELFF.

This clone was seen once. The V and J genes are TRBV5-4 and TRBJ1-2; TRBD1 matches 8 bases. V shed 0 bases, J shed 4 bases, and the junction held 2 bases outside the gene matches. Germline lookup yields CDR1 SGHNT and CDR2 YYREEE (reference sequence). The CDR3 has 14 amino acids. In DNA form, the CDR3 reads TGTGCCAGCAGCTTGGACGACAGGGGCTATGGCTACACCTTC. This encodes CASSLDDRGYGYTF.

The chain has TRBV13 and TRBJ1-6; perhaps TRBD1 as D (5 bases). Between the trimmed V and J ends, which lost 1 base and 5 bases, there was a span of 9 bases. Germline CDR1 is PRHDT and CDR2 is FYEKMQ (reference sequence). CDR3 length: 15 residues. CDR3 in amino acids: CASSLEGLDNSPLHF. CDR3 DNA sequence: TGTGCCAGCAGCTTAGAGGGGTTGGATAATTCACCCCTCCACTTT.

V is TRBV6-6 and J is TRBJ2-7, with D possibly being TRBD2 (5 bases). CDR1 and CDR2 (germline): MNHNY, SVGAGI (reference sequence). V was shortened by 2 bases and J by 4 bases, with 12 bases between the two germline ends. This CDR3 has 14 amino acids. CDR3 in DNA: TGTGCCAGCAGTTACAGGCGCCGGGGATACGAGCAGTACTTC. Translated, it gives CASSYRRRGYEQYF.

The chain links TRBV9 to TRBJ1-1; D gene unclear. Trimming shortened V by 2 bases and J by 1 base, and 3 bases separated the two germline ends. Germline CDR1 is SGDLS and CDR2 is YYNGEE. The CDR3 is 12 amino acids. CDR3 protein: CASSVWNTEAFF. CDR3 bases: TGTGCCAGCAGCGTCTGGAACACTGAAGCTTTCTTT.

The V call is TRBV7-9, the J call TRBJ2-4; tentatively, D is TRBD2 (5 bases). Germline CDR1 is SEHNR and CDR2 is FQNEAQ (reference sequence). The CDR3 runs 16 residues. Trimming stripped 1 base from V and 0 bases from J, with 10 bases between. CDR3 protein: CASSLGAGLAKNIQYF. Written as DNA, the CDR3 is TGTGCCAGCAGCTTAGGGGCCGGACTAGCCAAAAACATTCAGTACTTC.

This clone came up once. The V call is TRBV4-1, the J call TRBJ2-1; D gene uncertain. V was cut by 0 bases and J by 3 bases, with 15 bases left in between. This CDR3 comprises 17 residues. Germline values: CDR1 MGHRA, CDR2 YSYEKL. The CDR3 DNA is TGCGCCAGCAGCCAAGATTCAAGACGGAGTTACTACAATGAGCAGTTCTTC. Translating gives CASSQDSRRSYYNEQFF.

V usage is TRBV5-1 and J usage is TRBJ2-7; 8 bases are a match to TRBD1. CDR3 length: 15 residues. The trim removed 0 bases at V and 1 base at J, leaving 3 bases unmatched. CDR1 and CDR2 from the germline V gene are SGHRS and YFSETQ. The DNA for the CDR3 is TGCGCCAGCAGCTTGGGGGGACAGGTATCCTACGAGCAGTACTTC. It is translated as CASSLGGQVSYEQYF. Full variable domain (rest looked up from reference TRBV5-1 and TRBJ2-7): KAGVTQTPRYLIKTRGQQVTLSCSPISGHRSVSWYQQTPGQGLQFLFEYFSETQRNKGNFPGRFSGRQFSNSRSEMNVSTLELGDSALYLCASSLGGQVSYEQYFGPGTRLTVT.

This clone appeared a single time. This rearrangement joins TRBV6-1 to TRBJ2-1; no reliable D call. V dropped 7 bases and J dropped 7 bases, with 8 bases sitting between them. The length of the CDR3 is 11 residues. Germline V gene data show CDR1 as MNHNS and CDR2 as SASEGT. The CDR3 here is CASTVGNEQFF. The DNA for the CDR3 is TGTGCCAGCACGGTCGGGAATGAGCAGTTCTTC.

This clone has a single count. V usage is TRBV19 and J usage is TRBJ2-5; TRBD2 matches 7 bases. CDR3 length: 15 residues. Germline values: CDR1 LNHDA, CDR2 SQIVND (reference sequence). Trimming removed 0 bases from V and 4 bases from J; junction bases left unmatched: 5. The CDR3 DNA reads as TGTGCCAGTAGTATAGAAAGGACGGGAGGAGAGACCCAGTACTTC. The encoded protein is CASSIERTGGETQYF.

The chain carries TRBV9 and TRBJ2-5, with a weak D call TRBD2 (5 bases). Germline V gives CDR1 SGDLS, CDR2 YYNGEE. Trimming left V 4 bases short and J 5 bases short, with 12 bases between. This CDR3 has 13 amino acids. Written as DNA, the CDR3 is TGTGCCAGCAGCCGCTCTCCGGGGGAGACCCAGTACTTC. Residues: CASSRSPGETQYF.

The V gene is TRBV7-7, the J gene TRBJ2-7; 9 nucleotides line up with TRBD2. Germline CDR1 and CDR2: SSHAT and FNYEAQ (reference sequence). The CDR3 loop spans 14 amino acids. V gave up 5 bases and J gave up 5 bases; unmatched junction bases: 7. The CDR3 protein is CASSPGLANDEQYF. The CDR3 coding sequence is TGTGCCAGCAGCCCAGGACTAGCGAACGACGAGCAGTACTTC.

The chain is built from TRBV4-1 and TRBJ2-7; 8 bases align to TRBD2. The V gene end was trimmed by 2 bases and the J gene end by 2 bases; junction bases not matched to a gene: 8. CDR3 length equals 16 residues. Germline V gives CDR1 MGHRA, CDR2 YSYEKL. CDR3 protein: CASSQHPGGDAYEQYF. The CDR3 nucleotides are TGCGCCAGCAGCCAACACCCGGGAGGGGACGCCTACGAGCAGTACTTC.

The chain combines TRBV28 with TRBJ2-2, with 12 nucleotides matching TRBD2. V lost 10 bases and J lost 8; bases outside the gene matches: 8. Germline assignment: CDR1 MDHEN and CDR2 SYDVKM. The CDR3 runs 14 residues. CDR3: CATLLAGGWGELFF. The DNA of the CDR3 is TGTGCCACCCTCCTAGCGGGGGGGTGGGGGGAGCTGTTTTTT. Complete variable domain (other parts from reference TRBV28 and TRBJ2-2): DVKVTQSSRYLVKRTGEKVFLECVQDMDHENMFWYRQDPGLGLRLIYFSYDVKMKEKGDIPEGYSVSREKKERFSLILESASTNQTSMYLCATLLAGGWGELFFGEGSRLTVL.

The chain combines TRBV4-2 with TRBJ1-2; 7 bases line up with TRBD1. The V and J ends lost 0 bases and 6 bases, in that order; junction bases with no gene match: 19. Germline loops: CDR1 LGHNA, CDR2 YNFKEQ. The CDR3 loop spans 19 amino acids. CDR3 DNA sequence: TGTGCCAGCAGCCAAGATAGCCCTATATGGAGACAGGGAAGTGATGGCTACACCTTC. It encodes CASSQDSPIWRQGSDGYTF.

The chain joins TRBV7-8 to TRBJ2-1; 14 positions agree with TRBD2. The CDR3 length is 16 residues. V trimming: 5 bases; J trimming: 7 bases; junction bases outside the gene matches: 7. Germline V gives CDR1 SGHVS, CDR2 FQNEAQ. The CDR3 coding sequence is TGTGCCAGCAGCAGACGGACTAGCGGGAGGTTAAATGAGCAGTTCTTC. It encodes CASSRRTSGRLNEQFF.

The V and J genes are TRBV7-2 and TRBJ1-2, with 7 bases that match TRBD1. The CDR3 sequence is 19 residues long. Germline CDR1 is SGHTA and CDR2 is FQGNSA. With V trimmed by 2 bases and J by 8 bases, 23 bases remained unmatched. CDR3 in DNA: TGTGCCAGCAGCTTACTCCCCCTAGGGACAGTTGTTCGGAGTGGAGGCTACACCTTC. It codes for CASSLLPLGTVVRSGGYTF.

This chain links TRBV7-9 with TRBJ1-5, with a weak D call TRBD1 (5 bases). The germline V and J ends were trimmed by 1 base and 7 bases, with 11 bases remaining between them. The CDR3 has 14 amino acids. Germline V gene sequence: CDR1 SEHNR, CDR2 FQNEAQ (reference sequence). Written as DNA, the CDR3 is TGTGCCAGCAGCTTAGTCGGGGGGGAACAGCCCCAGCATTTT. It encodes CASSLVGGEQPQHF.

The CDR3 is CASSPPGTAYGYTF. Written as DNA, the CDR3 is TGTGCCAGCAGTCCACCCGGGACAGCCTATGGCTACACCTTC. The chain uses TRBV6-6 and TRBJ1-2, with 7 bases lining up with TRBD1. The V gene end was trimmed by 5 bases and the J gene end by 4 bases; junction bases not matched to a gene: 7. The CDR3 loop spans 14 amino acids. Germline-derived CDR1 and CDR2 are MNHNY and SVGAGI (reference sequence).

The chain employs TRBV19 and TRBJ1-1, with 7 bases matching TRBD1. Germline V gene data show CDR1 as LNHDA and CDR2 as SQIVND (reference sequence). This CDR3 contains 15 residues. The junction had 6 bases not matched to a gene; V was cut back by 3 bases and J by 2 bases. CDR3 region: CASSISRDSNTEAFF. The DNA for the CDR3 is TGTGCCAGTAGTATTTCTCGGGACAGCAACACTGAAGCTTTCTTT.

This rearrangement joins TRBV28 to TRBJ1-2; D gene ambiguous. Trimming shortened V by 11 bases and J by 5 bases, and 15 bases separated the two germline ends. This CDR3 spans 12 amino acids. CDR1 is MDHEN and CDR2 is SYDVKM in the germline V gene. The CDR3 DNA sequence: TGTGCCGTGGCTGGGAGGGTGTATGGCTACACCTTC. Protein product: CAVAGRVYGYTF.

This chain uses TRBV5-1 with TRBJ1-1, with 8 bases aligning to TRBD1. This CDR3 region has 15 residues. In germline, CDR1 is SGHRS, CDR2 YFSETQ. V lost 3 bases to trimming and J lost 1 base; unmatched junction nucleotides: 5. The DNA for the CDR3 is TGCGCCAGCAGCTCAGACGGACAGGGGAACACTGAAGCTTTCTTT. Translating it yields CASSSDGQGNTEAFF.

This chain joins TRBV6-1 and TRBJ2-2; D possibly corresponds to TRBD2 (5 bases). CDR3 length: 14 amino acids. Trimming took 3 bases from V and 5 from J, leaving 10 bases between them. The germline V gene encodes CDR1 MNHNS and CDR2 SASEGT. In DNA form, the CDR3 reads TGTGCCAGCAGTGACCGGGGAGAAACCGGGGAGCTGTTTTTT. Translating gives CASSDRGETGELFF.

This clone was seen a handful of times. The genes are TRBV9 and TRBJ2-1; the match to TRBD1 covers 7 bases. CDR1 is SGDLS, CDR2 YYNGEE, per germline. After removal of 0 bases from V and 3 bases from J, the junction contained 6 bases not matched to a gene. The CDR3 covers 16 residues. DNA of the CDR3: TGTGCCAGCAGCGTAGCTCGAGGGGGCCTCTACAATGAGCAGTTCTTC. This gives the protein CASSVARGGLYNEQFF.

The chain combines TRBV7-8 with TRBJ1-2; D not resolved. Germline V gives CDR1 SGHVS, CDR2 FQNEAQ. V shed 1 base and J shed 3 bases, with 12 bases lying between them. This CDR3 is 15 amino acids long. CDR3 DNA: TGTGCCAGCAGCTTAGGAGATCGGAGCCACTATGGCTACACCTTC. Its protein product is CASSLGDRSHYGYTF.

This clone came up a few times. The chain uses TRBV5-1 and TRBJ1-1; 9 bases are a match to TRBD1. Looked up from germline, CDR1 is SGHRS and CDR2 is YFSETQ. J gave up 3 bases and V 4 bases, and 7 bases lay outside the gene matches. The CDR3 runs to 15 residues. For the CDR3, the DNA is TGCGCCAGCAGCCCGCCGGGACAGGGCTACACTGAAGCTTTCTTT. Protein sequence: CASSPPGQGYTEAFF.

This clone was seen a single time. The chain joins TRBV9 to TRBJ2-5, with a possible D match to TRBD2 (7 bases). The CDR3 sequence is 14 residues long. The germline V and J ends were trimmed by 4 bases and 2 bases, with 12 bases remaining between them. CDR1 and CDR2 (germline): SGDLS, YYNGEE. The CDR3 bases are TGTGCCAGCAGCCCGGGGGGCCTACAAGAGACCCAGTACTTC. It is translated as CASSPGGLQETQYF.

This clone showed up just once. The chain employs TRBV10-3 and TRBJ1-2, with a possible D match to TRBD1 (5 bases). This CDR3 is built from 13 residues. Germline assignment: CDR1 ENHRY and CDR2 SYGVKD. Trimming shortened V by 6 bases and J by 0 bases, and 8 bases separated the two germline ends. The CDR3 reads CAISDSSNYGYTF. DNA of the CDR3: TGTGCCATCAGCGACAGTTCTAACTATGGCTACACCTTC.

The V call is TRBV29-1, the J call TRBJ1-5, with 8 bases that match TRBD1. The germline gives CDR1 SQVTM, CDR2 ANQGSEA. With 7 bases clipped from V and 4 bases from J, the junction kept 27 bases outside the gene matches. The length of the CDR3 is 20 residues. CDR3: CSAMLRDEGQGLQLNQPQHF. As DNA, the CDR3 is TGCAGCGCCATGCTCCGGGACGAAGGACAGGGACTTCAACTTAATCAGCCCCAGCATTTT.